This T cell receptor (beta chain) was profiled in a study of blood T cell repertoires in COVID-19. Germline lookup yields CDR1 SGHVS and CDR2 FQNEAQ. This CDR3 has 13 residues. V was shortened by 5 bases and J by 2 bases, with 9 bases between the two germline ends. In the authors' workflow: Amplified reference gene primers provided the basis for estimating nucleated cell counts. The repertoire was sequenced with immunoSEQ multiplex PCR; TCRdb's copy has only in-frame clones and lacks some. That table is the source of V, J and clone size, and D and trimming were worked out from the DNA. The sample comprises 250,000 to 350,000 clones, roughly 88% of which are singletons, and 4% to 4.5% rests with the top ten.

The material sequenced was PBMCs or T cells enriched from blood (not recorded which). This receptor was identified in a woman between 25 and 40 years old who had recovered from COVID-19. The V call is TRBV7-8, the J call TRBJ1-1; no clear D. The CDR3 nucleotides are TGTGCCAGCAGCCCTCGACTTAACACTGAAGCTTTCTTT. Protein: CASSPRLNTEAFF.